This TCR beta chain was retrieved from a study of OX40 agonist ivuxolimab in advanced cancers. Some clones are missing from TCRdb's copy, which holds only in-frame ones; the method was immunoSEQ multiplex PCR. The data show some 10,000 clones, with roughly 80% seen just once and 9.2% held by the top ten. The clonotype originates from an adult with an advanced solid tumor such as melanoma, head and neck, liver or kidney cancer. The sequenced sample was CD4+ or CD8+ T cells sorted from blood, obtained in a trial of the OX40 agonist ivuxolimab.

CDR3 region: CASIARGTEPYEQYF. Here the CDR3 DNA reads TGTGCCAGCATCGCGAGGGGGACAGAGCCCTACGAGCAGTACTTC. The chain is built from TRBV6-1 and TRBJ2-7; 7 nucleotides agree with TRBD1. The trim removed 7 bases at V and 2 bases at J, leaving 11 bases unmatched. The germline CDR1 and CDR2 sequences are MNHNS and SASEGT. The length of the CDR3 is 15 residues.